This T cell receptor (beta chain) was captured by sequencing in a study of CD8 T cells in Susac syndrome (dated by TCRdb to 2018 to 2020). Regarding the complete study: Repertoire sequencing was used to test whether CD8+ T cell activation and differentiation in Susac syndrome was antigen driven. CD8+ T cell repertoire clonality was compared between about a dozen healthy donors, approximately 14 Susac syndrome patients and around 15 multiple sclerosis patients. Results the study describes overall, beyond this receptor: The TCR sequencing and HLA analysis was acknowledged to have included a relatively small number of individuals.

A note on this clonotype: Its specific antigen is unknown. The input lacks base qualities; no much larger clone sits a single base away.

The junction carries 13 bases between V and J, which are trimmed by 6 bases and 5 bases respectively. Including the terminal cysteine and phenylalanine, the CDR3 comprises 13 residues. The DNA shown is the 39-base CDR3, in frame from base 1. Sequences DFQATT (CDR1) and SNEGSKA (CDR2) are obtained from the germline V gene (reference sequence). High-throughput TCR beta sequencing profiled peripheral blood CD8+ and CD4+ T cells from healthy donors, Susac syndrome patients and multiple sclerosis patients. The healthy donors served as controls matched for age and sex. Bulk CD8+ and CD4+ T cells were purified by magnetic negative isolation, whereas CD8+ TEMRA cells were enriched by FACS. Blood was collected in EDTA tubes and processed within 24 hours, with PBMCs isolated through density gradient centrifugation. PBMCs intended for TCR sequencing were frozen in liquid nitrogen and were later thawed in a 37 degrees C water bath. Purity of sorted or isolated CD4+, CD8+ and CD8+ TEMRA cells was at least 90%.

RNA was extracted using the RNeasy kit, and roughly 0.45 to 1 ug of the RNA was reverse transcribed with random hexamers. The immunoSEQ multiplex PCR assay, which covers 54 Vbeta and 13 Jbeta segments, was used to amplify TCR beta CDR3 regions. To correct PCR amplification bias, a synthetic template baseline was used for both primer optimization and computational correction. The authors' analysis ran thus. Reads were assigned to V, D and J genes according to IMGT and analyzed in immunoSEQ Analyzer, with only productive sequences retained. To calculate clonality, Shannon entropy was normalized by log2 of the number of productive unique sequences and then subtracted from one. For each patient and control, public and private clones were evaluated within the 100 most prevalent clones. Clones were defined as Susac-specific if absent from the healthy and MS cohorts, from 1052 published viral clones and from other ImmuneACCESS disease sequences. The raw public reads went through TCRdb reprocessing: fastp at Q25, MiXCR clone calling, in-frame beta chains kept. One record per CDR3 amino acid sequence lists the most common genes and DNA. The V and J calls were not made by the authors but by TCRdb's processing. This sample holds more than 65,000 distinct CDR3 sequences; about 95% were observed only once. Of the sample, about 0.25% is held by the ten largest clones.

The chain couples TRBV20-1 to TRBJ2-2; TRBD2 is possibly the D segment (6 matching bases). Sequenced material: CD8+ T cells from PBMCs. This TCR was sampled from a human donor in good health. Read as DNA, the sequence is TGCAGTGCCCGGCGGGGTGGGACCGGGGAGCTGTTTTTT. The translation is CSARRGGTGELFF.